The 30 T cell receptor beta chains presented below share a single source sample, sequenced in a study of cytomegalovirus exposure and HLA in healthy donors. The study ran its PCR with 60 Vbeta and 13 Jbeta primers. Clones were sequenced by immunoSEQ multiplex PCR, and TCRdb holds only the in-frame ones, with some missing. The sample shows 150,000 to 200,000 clones, around four fifths of them seen only once. Sequenced input: PBMCs. All receptors derive from a female donor in good health and CMV-seronegative.

The chain uses TRBV11-2 and TRBJ1-5, with 8 bases that match TRBD1. Germline CDR1 SGHAT, CDR2 FQNNGV. V lost 1 base and J lost 13; bases outside the gene matches: 6. The CDR3 has 13 amino acids. CDR3 protein: CASSLVGTGAQHF. CDR3 DNA sequence: TGTGCCAGCAGCTTAGTGGGGACAGGCGCGCAGCATTTT.

The rearrangement joins TRBV19 to TRBJ1-1; TRBD1 agrees at 7 bases. The V gene end was trimmed by 8 bases and the J gene end by 3 bases; junction bases not matched to a gene: 6. CDR1 is LNHDA and CDR2 is SQIVND in the germline V gene (reference sequence). The CDR3 totals 13 residues. The CDR3, as DNA: TGTGCCAGTTTCCCGACAGGGCACACTGAAGCTTTCTTT. Residues: CASFPTGHTEAFF.

The chain couples TRBV5-1 to TRBJ2-1; D is possibly TRBD2 (5 bases). The germline V and J ends were trimmed by 0 bases and 7 bases, with 11 bases remaining between them. The length of the CDR3 is 14 residues. Germline assignment: CDR1 SGHRS and CDR2 YFSETQ. This chain's CDR3 is CASSLVSGGNEQFF. The CDR3 DNA follows: TGCGCCAGCAGCTTGGTATCAGGAGGTAATGAGCAGTTCTTC. The full variable domain, its missing parts supplied by reference TRBV5-1 and TRBJ2-1, is KAGVTQTPRYLIKTRGQQVTLSCSPISGHRSVSWYQQTPGQGLQFLFEYFSETQRNKGNFPGRFSGRQFSNSRSEMNVSTLELGDSALYLCASSLVSGGNEQFFGPGTRLTVL.

The chain links TRBV5-5 to TRBJ1-4, with a tentative D call TRBD1 (6 bases). Germline V lookup: CDR1 SGHKS, CDR2 YYEKEE (reference sequence). With 4 bases removed from V and 6 bases from J, the gap between germline ends came to 16 bases. CDR3 size: 15 residues. This CDR3 reads CASSRNRVGDEKLFF. The CDR3 DNA reads TGTGCCAGCAGCCGTAACAGGGTAGGAGATGAAAAACTGTTTTTT.

V usage is TRBV15 and J usage is TRBJ1-1; D not resolved. This CDR3 has 13 amino acids. Germline CDR1 and CDR2: LNHNV and YYDKDF (reference sequence). Trimming removed 8 bases from V and 0 bases from J, with 10 bases in between. The CDR3 reads CATSGFMNTEAFF. CDR3 bases: TGTGCCACCTCAGGCTTCATGAACACTGAAGCTTTCTTT.

This rearrangement joins TRBV1 to TRBJ2-7; TRBD2 is the table's D call, not checked against the DNA. TRBV1 is given as a pseudogene. The CDR3 has 19 residues. CDR3 sequence reads: CTSSPDRVGRGWKTYEQYF. The DNA of the CDR3 is TGCACCAGCAGCCCAGATAGGGTGGGGCGGGGTTGGAAGACCTACGAGCAGTACTTC.

CDR3 protein: CASRKTASYGYTF. In nucleotides, the CDR3 is TGTGCCAGCAGGAAGACAGCTTCCTATGGCTACACCTTC. The J gene is TRBJ1-2, the V gene TRBV27, with TRBD1 as a possible D gene (5 bases). CDR3 length: 13 residues. The ends were cut back, 6 bases at V and 4 bases at J, with 12 bases in the middle. Germline values: CDR1 MNHEY, CDR2 SMNVEV (reference sequence).

The rearrangement links TRBV6-5 to TRBJ2-7, with TRBD2 matching over 10 bases. The CDR3 extends over 14 amino acids. J was trimmed by 12 bases and V by 2 bases; bases with no gene match: 10. Germline CDR1 and CDR2: MNHEY and SVGAGI. CDR3 bases: TGTGCCAGCAGTTACGACGGACTAGCGGCTTATCGGTACTTC. This sequence encodes CASSYDGLAAYRYF.

The V call is TRBV5-1, the J call TRBJ2-5; tentative D call: TRBD2 (5 bases). CDR1 SGHRS and CDR2 YFSETQ come from the germline V gene. The CDR3 has 12 residues. V was cut by 7 bases and J by 3 bases, with 10 bases left in between. The CDR3, as DNA: TGCGCCAGCCAAGACTACGAAGAGACCCAGTACTTC. This translates into CASQDYEETQYF.

In its sample, this clone was seen once. The rearrangement joins TRBV10-3 to TRBJ2-7; D is perhaps TRBD2 (5 bases). V lost 2 bases to trimming and J lost 7 bases, with 21 bases between them. The CDR3 runs to 16 residues. Germline CDR1 and CDR2: ENHRY and SYGVKD. The CDR3 region is CAISEREQPGNREQYF. The DNA for the CDR3 is TGTGCCATCAGTGAGAGGGAGCAGCCCGGCAATAGAGAGCAGTACTTC.

The rearrangement uses TRBV9 and TRBJ2-5; weak D call: TRBD2 (5 bases). This CDR3 has 14 amino acids. V was trimmed by 0 bases and J by 5 bases, leaving 11 bases between them. CDR1 and CDR2 from the germline V gene are SGDLS and YYNGEE. CDR3 in amino acids: CASSVGPSWETQYF. The CDR3 region has the DNA TGTGCCAGCAGCGTAGGTCCTAGCTGGGAGACCCAGTACTTC.

The chain combines TRBV19 with TRBJ2-7, with 7 bases lining up with TRBD1. Germline V lookup: CDR1 LNHDA, CDR2 SQIVND (reference sequence). V shed 6 bases, J shed 0 bases, and the junction held 5 bases outside the gene matches. The CDR3 loop spans 14 amino acids. The CDR3 sequence: CASRQGESSYEQYF. The DNA for the CDR3 is TGTGCCAGTAGGCAGGGGGAAAGCTCCTACGAGCAGTACTTC.

V usage is TRBV12-5 and J usage is TRBJ2-1; D unclear. Looked up from germline, CDR1 is LGHNT and CDR2 is FRNRAP. The CDR3 covers 17 residues. V was cut by 4 bases and J by 0 bases, with 16 bases left in between. CDR3 DNA: TGTGCTAGTGGTTGGGCCGTCGCATCAACCTCCTACAATGAGCAGTTCTTC. Translated: CASGWAVASTSYNEQFF. Combining the CDR3 with reference TRBV12-5 and TRBJ2-1 gives the whole variable domain DARVTQTPRHKVTEMGQEVTMRCQPILGHNTVFWYRQTMMQGLELLAYFRNRAPLDDSGMPKDRFSAEMPDATLATLKIQPSEPRDSAVYFCASGWAVASTSYNEQFFGPGTRLTVL.

The chain links TRBV6-5 to TRBJ1-3, with a tentative D call TRBD1 (5 bases). With 8 bases removed from V and 3 bases from J, the gap between germline ends came to 14 bases. From germline, CDR1 is MNHEY and CDR2 SVGAGI. The CDR3 runs to 14 residues. The CDR3 DNA is TGTGCCAGCGGTAACAGGCAGAATGGAAACACCATATATTTT. It is translated as CASGNRQNGNTIYF.

V is TRBV5-1 and J is TRBJ2-2; 9 bases are a match to TRBD2. With V trimmed by 4 bases and J by 1 base, 5 bases remained unmatched. CDR1 SGHRS and CDR2 YFSETQ come from the germline V gene. The CDR3 has 16 residues. Here the CDR3 reads CASSRTTSGNTGELFF. The CDR3 DNA sequence: TGCGCCAGCAGCCGAACGACTAGCGGGAACACCGGGGAGCTGTTTTTT.

The chain carries TRBV6-5 and TRBJ2-2; D might be TRBD1 (5 bases). The V gene's germline CDR1 is MNHEY and CDR2 SVGAGI. CDR3 length: 16 residues. V dropped 2 bases and J dropped 4 bases, with 14 bases sitting between them. The CDR3 reads CASSYDSGPLTGELFF. The CDR3, as DNA: TGTGCCAGCAGTTACGACTCAGGGCCCCTCACCGGGGAGCTGTTTTTT.

This chain uses TRBV5-1 with TRBJ1-1; D gene ambiguous. Trimming shortened V by 0 bases and J by 4 bases, and 13 bases separated the two germline ends. The CDR3 extends over 15 amino acids. Germline V gene sequence: CDR1 SGHRS, CDR2 YFSETQ. The CDR3 DNA sequence: TGCGCCAGCAGCTTGGGTGCGGTAGTGAGCACTGAAGCTTTCTTT. Amino acid sequence: CASSLGAVVSTEAFF.

This chain links TRBV18 with TRBJ1-1, with 8 bases matching TRBD1. This CDR3 has 17 residues. Germline CDR1 KGHSH, CDR2 LQKENI. With V trimmed by 2 bases and J by 0 bases, 8 bases remained unmatched. Here the CDR3 reads CASSPLGTGLMNTEAFF. In nucleotides, the CDR3 is TGTGCCAGCTCACCATTGGGGACAGGTTTGATGAACACTGAAGCTTTCTTT.

This clone has only one observation. The rearrangement joins TRBV10-3 to TRBJ2-7; a possible D gene is TRBD2 (5 bases). Looked up from germline, CDR1 is ENHRY and CDR2 is SYGVKD. Trimming pared 1 base from V and 7 bases from J, leaving 11 bases between. The CDR3 has 13 amino acids. DNA of the CDR3: TGTGCCATCAGTGAGTTGCCGGGAAGGGAGCAGTACTTC. Its translation: CAISELPGREQYF.

The V gene is TRBV27, the J gene TRBJ1-2; perhaps TRBD1 as D (5 bases). The germline V gene encodes CDR1 MNHEY and CDR2 SMNVEV (reference sequence). V was pared by 5 bases and J by 0 bases, with 19 bases between. CDR3 length equals 17 residues. CDR3 region: CASSPFTGREANYGYTF. The CDR3 DNA reads as TGTGCCAGCAGTCCCTTTACAGGACGTGAAGCTAACTATGGCTACACCTTC.

The chain uses TRBV21-1 and TRBJ2-5; the tabulated D call, TRBD1, remains unverified against the DNA. TRBV21-1 is a documented pseudogene. The CDR3 is made up of 16 amino acids. The CDR3 nucleotides read TGTGCCAGCAGCAAAGCTGTAACAGGGCAACAAGAGACCCAGTACTTC. It yields the protein CASSKAVTGQQETQYF.

The V gene is TRBV10-3, the J gene TRBJ1-2, with D tentatively TRBD1 (6 bases). In germline, CDR1 is ENHRY, CDR2 SYGVKD. This CDR3 is built from 14 residues. V gave up 0 bases and J gave up 14 bases, with 19 bases separating them. This chain's CDR3 is CAISESTGSPGYTF. The CDR3 coding sequence is TGTGCCATCAGTGAGTCGACAGGCTCCCCGGGATATACCTTC.

The chain links TRBV18 to TRBJ1-3; D is ambiguous. The CDR3 spans 15 residues. V was pared by 2 bases and J by 4 bases, with 12 bases between. CDR1 is KGHSH, CDR2 LQKENI, per germline. The CDR3 coding sequence is TGTGCCAGCTCACCATCCCCCGGGAGCGGAAACACCATATATTTT. Amino acids: CASSPSPGSGNTIYF.

The rearrangement joins TRBV4-2 to TRBJ2-7; tentative D call: TRBD2 (6 bases). The CDR3 consists of 15 residues. V was cut by 2 bases and J by 1 base, with 12 bases left in between. Germline V gives CDR1 LGHNA, CDR2 YNFKEQ. CDR3 region: CASSQSSGWSYEQYF. CDR3 bases: TGTGCCAGCAGCCAAAGCAGCGGGTGGTCCTACGAGCAGTACTTC.

CDR3 residues: CATSRGRGSPYEQYF. The CDR3 nucleotides read TGTGCCACCAGCAGAGGGAGGGGTTCTCCCTACGAGCAGTACTTC. The V gene is TRBV15, the J gene TRBJ2-7, with D possibly matching TRBD2 (6 bases). Trimming took off 1 base at V and 2 bases at J, with 12 bases between the two ends. CDR3 size: 15 residues. Germline V gene lookup returns CDR1 LNHNV and CDR2 YYDKDF (reference sequence). Complete variable domain (other parts from reference TRBV15 and TRBJ2-7): DAMVIQNPRYQVTQFGKPVTLSCSQTLNHNVMYWYQQKSSQAPKLLFHYYDKDFNNEADTPDNFQSRRPNTSFCFLDIRSPGLGDTAMYLCATSRGRGSPYEQYFGPGTRLTVT.

The chain combines TRBV2 with TRBJ2-3; D perhaps matches TRBD1 (5 bases). The length of the CDR3 is 17 residues. Looked up from germline, CDR1 is SNHLY and CDR2 is FYNNEI. The V and J ends lost 3 bases and 0 bases respectively, with 16 bases between them. The CDR3: CASSDPLTAASTDTQYF. DNA for the CDR3: TGTGCCAGCAGTGACCCCTTGACAGCCGCTAGCACAGATACGCAGTATTTT.

This clone showed up just once. In nucleotides, the CDR3 is TGCGCCAGCAGCTGGCCCTGGCTAGCGGGTACCACAGATACGCAGTATTTT. Translation: CASSWPWLAGTTDTQYF. This chain links TRBV5-1 with TRBJ2-3; 8 bases are shared with TRBD2. From germline, CDR1 is SGHRS and CDR2 YFSETQ. The CDR3 runs 17 residues. J lost 2 bases, V lost 3 bases, and 11 bases had no gene match.

This chain uses TRBV11-2 with TRBJ2-2, with 11 bases lining up with TRBD2. Trimming cost V 5 bases and J 4 bases; bases outside gene matches: 6. This CDR3 contains 16 residues. Germline assignment: CDR1 SGHAT and CDR2 FQNNGV. CDR3 amino acids: CASSPGTSGITGELFF. The CDR3 nucleotides are TGTGCCAGCAGCCCCGGGACTAGCGGTATCACCGGGGAGCTGTTTTTT. The full variable domain, with the rest looked up from reference TRBV11-2 and TRBJ2-2, is EAGVAQSPRYKIIEKRQSVAFWCNPISGHATLYWYQQILGQGPKLLIQFQNNGVVDDSQLPKDRFSAERLKGVDSTLKIQPAKLEDSAVYLCASSPGTSGITGELFFGEGSRLTVL.

There are a few counts of this clone. This sequence joins TRBV5-1 and TRBJ2-3, with 10 bases matching TRBD2. This CDR3 spans 17 amino acids. The V segment lost 0 bases and the J segment 2 bases; nucleotides outside the gene matches: 6. The germline CDR1 and CDR2 sequences are SGHRS and YFSETQ. CDR3 nucleotide sequence: TGCGCCAGCAGCTTGGGGCTAGCGGGGGCAATCACAGATACGCAGTATTTT. Amino acids: CASSLGLAGAITDTQYF.

This chain links TRBV10-3 with TRBJ1-1; unclear D gene. V lost 0 bases, J lost 0 bases, and 14 bases lay in between. The CDR3 totals 17 residues. In germline, CDR1 is ENHRY, CDR2 SYGVKD. In DNA form, the CDR3 reads TGTGCCATCAGTGAGTCTGGGTCAGGAGGAATGAACACTGAAGCTTTCTTT. Its protein product is CAISESGSGGMNTEAFF.